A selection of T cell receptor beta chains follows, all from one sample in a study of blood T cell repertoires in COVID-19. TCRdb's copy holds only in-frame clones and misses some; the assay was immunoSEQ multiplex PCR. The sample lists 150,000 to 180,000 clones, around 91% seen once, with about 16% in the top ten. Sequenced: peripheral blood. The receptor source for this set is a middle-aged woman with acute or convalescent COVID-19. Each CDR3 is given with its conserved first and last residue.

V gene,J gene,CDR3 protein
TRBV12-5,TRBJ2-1,CASGISAGGLTNEQFF
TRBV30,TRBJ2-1,CAWSVRGTAQFF
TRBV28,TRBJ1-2,CASTLQGVANYGYTF
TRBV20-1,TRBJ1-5,CSASPGQGSYSNQPQHF
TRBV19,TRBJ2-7,CASSMNRGTDPYEQYF
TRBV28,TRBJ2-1,CASSLSGEQFF
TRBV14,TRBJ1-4,CASRAGQGINEKLFF
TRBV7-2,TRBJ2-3,CASSLGGGGGDTQYF
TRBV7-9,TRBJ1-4,CASSPLVGVGEKLFF
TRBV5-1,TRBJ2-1,CASSSLAQEQFF
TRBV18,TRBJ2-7,CASTSRDTTYEQYF
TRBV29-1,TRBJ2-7,CSAGTGDSYEQYF
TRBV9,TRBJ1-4,CASSVIKVGTEKLFF
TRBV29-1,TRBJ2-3,CSADRGFDRVTQYF
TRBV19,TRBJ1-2,CASTRTPNYGYTF
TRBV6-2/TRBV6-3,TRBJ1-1,CASSDPLETEAFF
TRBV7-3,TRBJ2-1,CASSLEARDYNEQFF
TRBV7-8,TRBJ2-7,CASSLETGDEQYF
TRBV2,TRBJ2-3,CASSEEGTGGGHTQYF
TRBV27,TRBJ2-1,CASSITGTSGGYNEQFF
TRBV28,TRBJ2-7,CASRPSTGADSSYEQYF
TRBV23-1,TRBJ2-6,CASSRGLGSGANVLTF
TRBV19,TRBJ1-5,CASSTPAGGGQPQHF
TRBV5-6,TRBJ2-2,CASSSPGTWEPNTGELFF
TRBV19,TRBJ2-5,CASSIVERQETQYF
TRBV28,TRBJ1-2,CASTRGHPKNYGYTF
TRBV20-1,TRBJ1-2,CSASFGNRDYGYTF
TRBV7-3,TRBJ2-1,CASSSQYGGDNEQFF
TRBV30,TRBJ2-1,CAWSLYNEQFF
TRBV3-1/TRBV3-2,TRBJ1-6,CASSQQQGTTPLHF
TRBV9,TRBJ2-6,CASSVATREGPGANVLTF
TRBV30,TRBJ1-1,CAWSREGRGFSEAFF
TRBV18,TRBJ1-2,CASSPDREPYGYTF
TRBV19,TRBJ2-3,CASSIIVPSGDTDTQYF
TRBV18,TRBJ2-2,CASSPSNTGELFF
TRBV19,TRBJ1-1,CASSIQENTEAFF
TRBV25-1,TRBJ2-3,CASSELGHSDTQYF
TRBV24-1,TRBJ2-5,CATSDFDSQETQYF
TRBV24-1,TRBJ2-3,CATSGVAERTDTQYF
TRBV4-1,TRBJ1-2,CASSQQTMGVYGYTF
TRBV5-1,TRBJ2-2,CASSLARGAGATGELFF
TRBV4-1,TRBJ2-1,CASSHYRDRLYNEQFF
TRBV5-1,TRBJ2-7,CASSLEAGPYEQYF
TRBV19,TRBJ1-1,CASSLEGAGNTEAFF
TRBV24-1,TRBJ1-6,CATSDPADRGDNSPLHF